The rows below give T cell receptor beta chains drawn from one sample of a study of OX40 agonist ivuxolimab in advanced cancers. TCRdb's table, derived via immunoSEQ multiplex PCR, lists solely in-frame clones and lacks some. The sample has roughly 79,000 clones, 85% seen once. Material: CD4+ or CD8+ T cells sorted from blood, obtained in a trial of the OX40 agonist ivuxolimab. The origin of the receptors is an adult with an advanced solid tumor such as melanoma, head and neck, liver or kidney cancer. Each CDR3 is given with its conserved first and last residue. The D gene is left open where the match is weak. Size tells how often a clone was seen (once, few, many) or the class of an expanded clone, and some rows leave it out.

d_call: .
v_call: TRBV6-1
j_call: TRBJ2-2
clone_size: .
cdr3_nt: TGTGCCAGCAGTGGGTGGACAGGAGGGGACGGGGAGCTGTTTTTT
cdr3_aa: CASSGWTGGDGELFF

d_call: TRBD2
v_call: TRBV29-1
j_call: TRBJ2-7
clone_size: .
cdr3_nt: TGCAGCGTTGAAGCGGCGCGGGAGAACTCCTACGAGCAGTACTTC
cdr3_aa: CSVEAARENSYEQYF

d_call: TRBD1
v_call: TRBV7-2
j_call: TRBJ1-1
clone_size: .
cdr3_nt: TGTGCCAGCAGCTTAAGACGACAGGGTGAAGCTTTCTTT
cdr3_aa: CASSLRRQGEAFF

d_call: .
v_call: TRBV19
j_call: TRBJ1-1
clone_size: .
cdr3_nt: TGTGCCAGTAGTATCGAGGGTAACACTGAAGCTTTCTTT
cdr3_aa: CASSIEGNTEAFF

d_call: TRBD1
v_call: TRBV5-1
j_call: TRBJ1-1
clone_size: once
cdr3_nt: TGCGCCAGCAGCAGGACAGGCCAAGAGAACACTGAAGCTTTCTTT
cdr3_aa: CASSRTGQENTEAFF

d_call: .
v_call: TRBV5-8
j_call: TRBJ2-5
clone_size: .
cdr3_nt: TGTGCCAGCAGCCTACTATCTTGGCGTGAGACCCAGTACTTC
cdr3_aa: CASSLLSWRETQYF

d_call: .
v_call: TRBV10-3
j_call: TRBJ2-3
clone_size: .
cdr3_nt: TGTGCCATCAGTGAGACGAGGGGTTACACGTCAGATACGCAGTATTTT
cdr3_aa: CAISETRGYTSDTQYF

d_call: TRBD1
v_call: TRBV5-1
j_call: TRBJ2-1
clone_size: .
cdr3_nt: TGCGCCAGCAGCGAACCGGGACAGGGTCGGCATGAGCAGTTCTTC
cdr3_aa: CASSEPGQGRHEQFF

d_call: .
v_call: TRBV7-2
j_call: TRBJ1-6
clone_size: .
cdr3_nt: TGTGCCAGCAGCTTGGTCGAAAGCTCCTATAATTCACCCCTCCACTTT
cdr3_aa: CASSLVESSYNSPLHF

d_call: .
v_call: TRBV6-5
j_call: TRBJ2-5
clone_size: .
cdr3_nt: TGTGCCAGCAGTTACTCTAGACGGCAAGAGACCCAGTACTTC
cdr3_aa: CASSYSRRQETQYF

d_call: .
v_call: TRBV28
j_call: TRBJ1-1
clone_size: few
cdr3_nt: TGTGCCAGTGTAACGGGGTCCCACACTGAAGCTTTCTTT
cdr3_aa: CASVTGSHTEAFF

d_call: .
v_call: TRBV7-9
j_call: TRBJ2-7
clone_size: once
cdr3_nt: TGTGCCAGCAGCTCCCTAGGGGACGTCTACGAGCAGTACTTC
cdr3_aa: CASSSLGDVYEQYF

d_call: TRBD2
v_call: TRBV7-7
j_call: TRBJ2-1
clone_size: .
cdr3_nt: TGTGCTAGCAGCTTAGGTAGCGGGGGCGCGCAGTTCTTC
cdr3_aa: CASSLGSGGAQFF

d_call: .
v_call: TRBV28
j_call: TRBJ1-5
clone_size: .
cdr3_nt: TGTGCCAGCGGAGATCGCAATCAGCCCCAGCATTTT
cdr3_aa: CASGDRNQPQHF

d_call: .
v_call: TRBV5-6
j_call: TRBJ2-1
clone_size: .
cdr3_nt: TGTGCCAGCAGCTTGGGCGGAGACAATGAGCAGTTCTTC
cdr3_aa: CASSLGGDNEQFF

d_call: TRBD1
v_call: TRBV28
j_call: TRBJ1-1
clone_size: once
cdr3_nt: TGTGCCAGCAGTTTCGTGACAGGGGGCGCGAGGACTGAAGCTTTCTTT
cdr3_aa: CASSFVTGGARTEAFF

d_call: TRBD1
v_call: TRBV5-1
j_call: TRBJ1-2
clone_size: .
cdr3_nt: TGCGCCAGCAGCTCTCAGGGGGCAGGATATGGCTACACCTTC
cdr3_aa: CASSSQGAGYGYTF

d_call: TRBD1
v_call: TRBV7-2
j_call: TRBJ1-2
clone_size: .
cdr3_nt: TGTGCCAGCAGTCGACCGGGACAGGGAAGAACCTCTGACTATGGCTACACCTTC
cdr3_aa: CASSRPGQGRTSDYGYTF

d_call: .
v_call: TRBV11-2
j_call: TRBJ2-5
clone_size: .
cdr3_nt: TGTGCCAGCAGCTTAGTGGGAGGGGGCGATCGAGTAGAGACCCAGTACTTC
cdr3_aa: CASSLVGGGDRVETQYF

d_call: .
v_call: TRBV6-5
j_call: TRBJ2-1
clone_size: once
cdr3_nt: TGTGCCGCCCAGCCAGCGACGCACTACAATGAGCAGTTCTTC
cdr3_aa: CAAQPATHYNEQFF

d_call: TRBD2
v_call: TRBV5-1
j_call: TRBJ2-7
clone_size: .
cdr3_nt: TGCGCCAGCAGCTGGGAGACTAGCATGGCCTACGAGCAGTACTTC
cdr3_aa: CASSWETSMAYEQYF

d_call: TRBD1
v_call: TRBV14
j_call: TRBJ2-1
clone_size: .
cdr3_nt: TGTGCCAGCAGCCAGACGACAGGGTTCATCTACAATGAGCAGTTCTTC
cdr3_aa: CASSQTTGFIYNEQFF

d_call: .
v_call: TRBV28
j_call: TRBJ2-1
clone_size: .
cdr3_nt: TGTGCCAGCAGAATGACGAGGAATGAGCAGTTCTTC
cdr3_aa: CASRMTRNEQFF

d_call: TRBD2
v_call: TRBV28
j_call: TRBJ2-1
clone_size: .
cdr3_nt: TGTGCCAGCACCCTGGTGCGGGAGAAAGAGCAGTTCTTC
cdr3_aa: CASTLVREKEQFF

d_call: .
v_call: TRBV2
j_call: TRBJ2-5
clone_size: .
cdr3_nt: TGTGCCAGCAACACAGGCAGGCAAGAGACCCAGTACTTC
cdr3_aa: CASNTGRQETQYF

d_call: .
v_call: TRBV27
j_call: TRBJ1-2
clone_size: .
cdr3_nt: TGTGCCAGCAGTCCTTACTCACCAGAAGGTTATGGCTACACCTTC
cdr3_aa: CASSPYSPEGYGYTF

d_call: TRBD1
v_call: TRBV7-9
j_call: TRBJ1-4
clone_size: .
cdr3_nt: TGTGCCAGCAGCTTAGCCCAGGGGGCAACTAATGAAAAACTGTTTTTT
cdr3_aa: CASSLAQGATNEKLFF

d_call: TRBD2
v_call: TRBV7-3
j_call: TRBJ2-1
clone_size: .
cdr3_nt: TGTGCCAGCAGCTCCGGACTAGCGGGAGGCAATGAGCAGTTCTTC
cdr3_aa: CASSSGLAGGNEQFF

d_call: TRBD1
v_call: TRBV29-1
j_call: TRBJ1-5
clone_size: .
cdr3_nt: TGCAGCGTCGAGACAGGGGGCTTAATCCATTTT
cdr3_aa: CSVETGGLIHF